Included here is one T cell receptor beta chain sequence, with context. Its specificity is unknown. PCR or immunohistochemistry showed mismatch repair deficiency in every enrolled patient. Three pembrolizumab responders had their TCRs sequenced. This specimen comes from a study of PD-1 blockade in mismatch repair-deficient tumors. The table came from immunoSEQ multiplex PCR; TCRdb's copy has only in-frame clones and leaves some out. Counted here are approximately 20,000 clones, approximately 80% occurring once; the ten biggest clones make up roughly 1.4%. The CDR3 has 15 residues. Looked up from germline, CDR1 is KGHSH and CDR2 is LQKENI. V was trimmed by 4 bases and J by 8 bases, leaving 20 bases between them. Study conclusions and caveats: After pembrolizumab, tumor-resident clones rose rapidly, then generally contracted before radiologic responses.

The V and J genes are TRBV18 and TRBJ1-2, with TRBD1 as a possible D gene (6 bases). Sequencing was performed on PBMCs, taken 52 weeks after starting pembrolizumab. This TCR came from an adult with mismatch repair-deficient cancer. DNA of the CDR3: TGTGCCAGCTCACAGGGGATGGACAGCGCCCGCGGCTACACCTTC. This encodes CASSQGMDSARGYTF. The complete variable domain, with remaining parts taken from reference TRBV18 and TRBJ1-2, reads NAGVMQNPRHLVRRRGQEARLRCSPMKGHSHVYWYRQLPEEGLKFMVYLQKENIIDESGMPKERFSAEFPKEGPSILRIQQVVRGDSAAYFCASSQGMDSARGYTFGSGTRLTVV.